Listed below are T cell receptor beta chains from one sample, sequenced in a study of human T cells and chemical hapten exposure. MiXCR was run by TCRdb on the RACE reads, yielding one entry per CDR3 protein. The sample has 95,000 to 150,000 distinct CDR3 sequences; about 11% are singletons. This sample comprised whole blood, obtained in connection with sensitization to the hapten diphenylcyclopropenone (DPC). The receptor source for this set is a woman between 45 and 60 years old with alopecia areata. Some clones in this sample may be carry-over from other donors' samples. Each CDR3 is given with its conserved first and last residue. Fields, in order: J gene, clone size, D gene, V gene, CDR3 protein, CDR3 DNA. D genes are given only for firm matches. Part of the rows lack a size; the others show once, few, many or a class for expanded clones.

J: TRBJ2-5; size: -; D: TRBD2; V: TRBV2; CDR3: CASSEEASGTETQYF; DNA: TGTGCCAGCAGTGAAGAAGCTAGCGGGACCGAGACCCAGTACTTC
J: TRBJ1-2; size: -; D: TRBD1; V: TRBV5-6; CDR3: CASSLVDRGPHGYTF; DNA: TGTGCCAGCAGCTTGGTGGACAGGGGGCCGCATGGCTACACCTTC
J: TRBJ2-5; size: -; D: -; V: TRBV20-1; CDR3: CSAYYPTPQETQYF; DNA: TGCAGTGCTTACTACCCAACACCCCAAGAGACCCAGTACTTC
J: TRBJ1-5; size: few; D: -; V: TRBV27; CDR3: CASSPRHRPNQPQHF; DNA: TGTGCCAGCAGTCCCAGGCATAGGCCCAATCAGCCCCAGCATTTT
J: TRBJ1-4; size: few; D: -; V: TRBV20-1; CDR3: CSARDLEGADEKLFF; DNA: TGCAGTGCTAGAGATCTGGAAGGGGCCGATGAAAAACTGTTTTTT
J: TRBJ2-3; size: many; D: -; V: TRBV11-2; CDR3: CASSATDTQYF; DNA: TGTGCCAGCAGCGCTACAGATACGCAGTATTTT
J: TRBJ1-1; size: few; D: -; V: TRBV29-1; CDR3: CSARVQNTEAFF; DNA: TGCAGCGCCCGTGTACAGAACACTGAAGCTTTCTTT
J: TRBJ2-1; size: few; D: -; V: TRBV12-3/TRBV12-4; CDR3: CASSLGLPNEQFF; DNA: TGTGCCAGCAGTTTAGGACTGCCCAATGAGCAGTTCTTC
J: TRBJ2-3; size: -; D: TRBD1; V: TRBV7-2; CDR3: CASSFGTGPTDTQYF; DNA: TGTGCCAGCAGCTTTGGGACAGGCCCCACAGATACGCAGTATTTT
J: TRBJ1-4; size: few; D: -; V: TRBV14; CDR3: CASSRTLRATNEKLFF; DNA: TGTGCCAGCAGCCGAACCTTGAGGGCAACTAATGAAAAACTGTTTTTT
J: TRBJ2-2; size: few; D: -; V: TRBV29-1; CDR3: CSWSMGNTGELFF; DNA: TGCAGCTGGAGTATGGGGAACACCGGGGAGCTGTTTTTT
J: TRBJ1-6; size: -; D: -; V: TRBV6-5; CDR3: CASSHRGRGSRHSPLHF; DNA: TGTGCCAGCAGTCACCGGGGGCGGGGGAGTCGTCATTCACCCCTCCACTTT
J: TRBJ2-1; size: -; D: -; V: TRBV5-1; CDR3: CASSAGQRYNEQFF; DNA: TGCGCCAGCAGCGCTGGACAGCGGTACAATGAGCAGTTCTTC
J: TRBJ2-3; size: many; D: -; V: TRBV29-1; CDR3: CSVGGRAPDTQYF; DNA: TGCAGCGTGGGGGGACGGGCGCCAGATACGCAGTATTTT
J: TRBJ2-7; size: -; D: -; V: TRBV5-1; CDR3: CASSLDSAGGAYEQYF; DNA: TGCGCCAGCAGCTTGGACTCGGCAGGGGGGGCCTACGAGCAGTACTTC